The following is a TCR beta chain sequence with its context. Its antigen is currently unknown. The authors ran a second PCR of 7 to 11 cycles using a sample-barcoded 5' primer and a J-beta primer mix. TCRdb re-derived calls from the 5' RACE reads in MiXCR, one entry per CDR3 protein. The sample holds about 830,000 distinct CDR3 sequences; around 62% are singletons and the top ten take about a quarter. The germline V gene has CDR1 SGHTA and CDR2 FQGNSA. The CDR3 extends over 14 amino acids. The V end was cut by 5 bases, the J end by 3 bases, with 11 bases between. This record comes from a study of blood T cells in healthy people across ages. Whole-study results and caveats: Expanded clonotype shifts may have been confounded, as the donors had an unknown CMV status. Among T cells, TCR beta diversity per million cells dropped roughly linearly as age rose.

The gene calls are TRBV7-2 and TRBJ1-5; D unclear. Material for sequencing was blood. The sequence was collected from a man aged 30 to 45 in good health. The DNA of the CDR3 is TGTGCCAGCAGCCCGAGCGGGTACAATCAGCCCCAGCATTTT. Residues: CASSPSGYNQPQHF.